This T cell receptor (beta chain) is from a study of neurological immune-mediated disorders. Study-level points and caveats: No sharing of CDR3 amino acid sequences was observed among expanded clones across subjects, suggesting private repertoires in all groups. According to phylogenetic grouping, one related-CDR3 cluster, a possible signature, contained the repertoires of 18 of 34 multiple sclerosis patients.

The unsorted libraries were generated from a total of 2 million PBMCs, which had been stored in RNAlater at -80 C. This clonotype was seen repeatedly, ten times or more. Antigen specificity is unknown. CDR1 MNHEY and CDR2 SMNVEV come from the germline V gene (reference sequence). J lost 6 bases, V lost 8 bases, and 12 bases had no gene match. There are 14 residues in the CDR3. With 10-nucleotide random UMIs included, cDNA was synthesized by 5'RACE. MiXCR was run by TCRdb on the 5' RACE reads, yielding one entry per CDR3 protein. This table holds roughly 66,000 distinct CDR3 sequences, approximately 5% found once.

Sequences were obtained from PBMCs. This clonotype was sampled from a woman in her 70s with multiple sclerosis. The chain combines TRBV27 with TRBJ2-7; 8 bases map to TRBD2. The CDR3 sequence is CASGSGRRFSEQYF. CDR3 nucleotides: TGTGCCAGCGGAAGCGGGAGAAGGTTCTCCGAGCAGTACTTC.